This TCR beta chain appears in the sequencing data of a study of response to subunit inactivated influenza vaccine. Comments on this clonotype: The antigen remains unidentified.

Study-wide results and limits: Each seasonal influenza vaccination recruits few new T cells, the authors suggested.

TCRdb processed the RT-PCR reads anew with MiXCR; each CDR3 protein has one entry. The repertoire holds 650,000 or so distinct CDR3 sequences, 12% to 15% seen once, with 7.6% in the top ten. There are 12 residues in the CDR3. Germline V gives CDR1 SNHLY, CDR2 FYNNEI. The trim removed 9 bases at V and 6 bases at J, leaving 5 bases unmatched. The sequence derives from a man aged 45-65 years who received an inactivated influenza vaccine. The sample was PBMCs from blood, taken about 14 days before vaccination. The J gene is TRBJ2-1, the V gene TRBV2; 7 bases fit TRBD1. The CDR3 loop reads CASASGGNEQFF. CDR3 nucleotide sequence: TGTGCCAGTGCGTCAGGGGGCAATGAGCAGTTCTTC.